Described below is a single T cell receptor beta chain sequence and its context. No antigen is known for it. The DNA is left out, because the CDR3 cannot be placed on it with certainty; the CDR3 is given as TCRdb lists it. Time point here: newly diagnosed GD, antithyroid drugs for less than 3 months. The authors made the TCR library using RNA they extracted from PBMCs. Patients came through an endocrinology department, and that department was in Xi'an, China. This entry belongs to a study of regulatory T cells in long-lasting Graves disease. Findings and caveats of the study: Study of thyroid tissue was not done, with only peripheral blood studied.

With iRepertoire HTBI primers and Arm-PCR of CDR3 regions, TCR beta libraries were built. MiXCR, run by TCRdb on the multiplex PCR reads, gives a single entry per CDR3 protein. The sample has roughly 560,000 distinct CDR3 sequences, approximately 12% seen once. The CDR3 adds up to 17 amino acids, both ends counted. Per germline, CDR1 MDHEN and CDR2 SYDVKM. These sequences were also reported in another study, on T cells in Graves' hyperthyroidism and ophthalmopathy.

The origin of this receptor is a woman in her twenties or thirties with Graves disease. The sequencing here drew on peripheral blood mononuclear cells (PBMCs), taken at new diagnosis, from a patient treated with antithyroid drugs. The chain uses TRBV28 and TRBJ2-7; the table's D gene call, TRBD1, was not cross checked with the DNA. CDR3: CASSSSATRYVDYEQYF.